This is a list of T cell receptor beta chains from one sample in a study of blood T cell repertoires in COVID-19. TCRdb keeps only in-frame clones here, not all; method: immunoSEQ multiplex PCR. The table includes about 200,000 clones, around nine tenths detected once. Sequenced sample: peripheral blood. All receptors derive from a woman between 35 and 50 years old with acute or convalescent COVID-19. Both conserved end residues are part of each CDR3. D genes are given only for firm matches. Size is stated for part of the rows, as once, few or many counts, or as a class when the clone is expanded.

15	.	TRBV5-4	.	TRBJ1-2	CASSIGQFISYGYTF	TGTGCCAGCAGCATCGGACAGTTTATTTCCTATGGCTACACCTTC
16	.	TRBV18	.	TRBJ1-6	CASSPLPSSYNSPLHF	TGTGCCAGCTCACCACTCCCGAGCTCCTATAATTCACCCCTCCACTTT
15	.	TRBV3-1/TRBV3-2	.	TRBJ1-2	CASSQGYSGSYGYTF	TGTGCCAGCAGCCAGGGGTACAGCGGTAGCTATGGCTACACCTTC
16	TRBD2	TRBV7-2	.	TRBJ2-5	CASSPSGGLSQETQYF	TGTGCCAGCAGCCCGTCGGGGGGGCTATCCCAAGAGACCCAGTACTTC
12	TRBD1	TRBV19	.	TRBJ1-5	CASSSDRAIQHF	TGTGCCAGTAGTTCGGACAGGGCGATCCAGCATTTT
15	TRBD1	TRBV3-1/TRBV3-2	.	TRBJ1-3	CASSPTGGGGNTIYF	TGTGCCAGCAGCCCCACAGGGGGGGGTGGAAACACCATATATTTT
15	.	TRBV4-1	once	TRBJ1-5	CASSQDRSIGGPQHF	TGCGCCAGCAGCCAAGATCGGTCCATTGGCGGGCCCCAGCATTTT
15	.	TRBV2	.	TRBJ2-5	CASTRGGDHQETQYF	TGTGCCAGCACCCGAGGGGGGGATCACCAAGAGACCCAGTACTTC
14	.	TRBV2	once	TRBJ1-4	CASSEVQGREKLFF	TGTGCCAGCAGTGAAGTTCAGGGGCGGGAAAAACTGTTTTTT
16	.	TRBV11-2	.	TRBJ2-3	CASSLIIGTSTDTQYF	TGTGCCAGCAGCTTAATTATCGGGACTAGCACAGATACGCAGTATTTT
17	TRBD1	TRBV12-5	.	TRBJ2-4	CASGLDRGLLAKNIQYF	TGTGCTAGTGGTTTGGACAGGGGGCTTCTAGCCAAAAACATTCAGTACTTC
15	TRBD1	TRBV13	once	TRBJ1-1	CASSLRQGARTEAFF	TGTGCCAGCAGCCTTCGACAGGGGGCGCGCACTGAAGCTTTCTTT
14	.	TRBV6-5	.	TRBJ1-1	CASSKMTENTEAFF	TGTGCCAGCAGTAAAATGACTGAGAACACTGAAGCTTTCTTT
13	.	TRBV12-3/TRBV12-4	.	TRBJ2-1	CASSFGAYNEQFF	TGTGCCAGCAGTTTCGGAGCTTACAATGAGCAGTTCTTC
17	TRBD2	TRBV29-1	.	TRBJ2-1	CSVVLWTSGGTEDEQFF	TGCAGCGTTGTCCTATGGACTAGCGGGGGCACCGAGGATGAGCAGTTCTTC
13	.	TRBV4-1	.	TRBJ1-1	CASSPGVNTEAFF	TGCGCCAGCAGCCCAGGGGTGAACACTGAAGCTTTCTTT
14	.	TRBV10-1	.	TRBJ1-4	CASSVGGTNEKLFF	TGCGCCAGCAGTGTCGGGGGAACTAATGAAAAACTGTTTTTT
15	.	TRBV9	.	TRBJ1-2	CASSVTLDTTYGYTF	TGTGCCAGCAGCGTGACCCTCGACACAACCTATGGCTACACCTTC
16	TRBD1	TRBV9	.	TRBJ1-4	CASSLGTEATNEKLFF	TGTGCCAGCAGCCTCGGGACAGAAGCAACTAATGAAAAACTGTTTTTT
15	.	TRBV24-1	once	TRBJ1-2	CATSDSGEGYYGYTF	TGTGCCACCAGTGACTCAGGGGAGGGGTACTATGGCTACACCTTC
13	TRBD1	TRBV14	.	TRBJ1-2	CASSPGQGFGYTF	TGTGCCAGCAGCCCGGGACAGGGATTCGGCTACACCTTC
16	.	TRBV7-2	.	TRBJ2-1	CASSLGGAGGHNEQFF	TGTGCCAGCAGCTTAGGCGGTGCCGGGGGGCACAATGAGCAGTTCTTC
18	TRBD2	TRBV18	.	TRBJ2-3	CASSPGTSGGPITDTQYF	TGTGCCAGCTCTCCCGGGACTAGCGGGGGGCCTATAACAGATACGCAGTATTTT
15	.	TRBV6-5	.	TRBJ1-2	CASSVQPYEHYGYTF	TGTGCCAGCAGCGTACAGCCTTATGAACATTATGGCTACACCTTC
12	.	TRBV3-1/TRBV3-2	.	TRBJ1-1	CASSQAGVEAFF	TGTGCCAGCAGCCAAGCCGGGGTCGAAGCTTTCTTT
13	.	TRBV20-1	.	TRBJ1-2	CSASDTYYYGYTF	TGCAGTGCTAGTGATACTTACTACTATGGCTACACCTTC
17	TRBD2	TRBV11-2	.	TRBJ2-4	CASSPPRWRGGQNIQYF	TGTGCCAGCAGCCCCCCTCGCTGGAGGGGAGGGCAAAACATTCAGTACTTC
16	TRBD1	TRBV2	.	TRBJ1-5	CASKKGRGSPQEPQHF	TGTGCCAGCAAGAAGGGCAGGGGGTCCCCCCAGGAGCCCCAGCATTTT
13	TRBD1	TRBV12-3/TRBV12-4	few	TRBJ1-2	CASSPRDSYGYTF	TGTGCCAGCAGTCCCCGGGACAGTTATGGCTACACCTTC
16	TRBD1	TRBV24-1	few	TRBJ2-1	CATSDSDRGSYNEQFF	TGTGCCACCAGTGATTCGGACAGGGGATCCTACAATGAGCAGTTCTTC
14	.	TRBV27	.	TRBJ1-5	CASSLGGARQPQHF	TGTGCCAGCAGTTTAGGGGGGGCCAGACAGCCCCAGCATTTT
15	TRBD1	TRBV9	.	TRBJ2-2	CASSPPGQLTGELFF	TGTGCCAGCAGCCCGCCGGGACAGCTTACCGGGGAGCTGTTTTTT
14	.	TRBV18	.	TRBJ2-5	CASSPPGGAETQYF	TGTGCCAGCTCACCACCGGGAGGAGCAGAGACCCAGTACTTC
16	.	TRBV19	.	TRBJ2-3	CASSIGFMASTDTQYF	TGTGCCAGTAGTATAGGTTTTATGGCTAGCACAGATACGCAGTATTTT
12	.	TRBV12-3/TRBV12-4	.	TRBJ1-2	CASSLGSSGYTF	TGTGCCAGCAGTTTAGGCTCGAGTGGCTACACCTTC
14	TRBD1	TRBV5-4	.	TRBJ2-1	CASSYLTGYNEQFF	TGTGCCAGCAGCTACCTGACAGGGTACAATGAGCAGTTCTTC
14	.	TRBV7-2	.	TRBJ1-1	CASSLWATNTEAFF	TGTGCCAGCAGCTTATGGGCGACGAACACTGAAGCTTTCTTT
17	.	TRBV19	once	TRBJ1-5	CASSISWAKRINQPQHF	TGTGCCAGTAGTATTAGTTGGGCGAAAAGGATCAATCAGCCCCAGCATTTT
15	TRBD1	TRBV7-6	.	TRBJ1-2	CASSPSLGQNYGYTF	TGTGCCAGCAGCCCCTCCCTGGGACAGAACTATGGCTACACCTTC
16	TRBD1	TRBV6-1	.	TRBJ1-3	CASSEGLGQGVNTIYF	TGTGCCAGCAGTGAAGGGTTGGGACAGGGAGTAAACACCATATATTTT
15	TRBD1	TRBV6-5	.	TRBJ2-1	CASRTTGGSYNEQFF	TGTGCCAGCAGGACTACAGGGGGCTCCTACAATGAGCAGTTCTTC
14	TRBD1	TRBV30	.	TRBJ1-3	CAWSSTGGVHTIYF	TGTGCCTGGAGTTCGACAGGGGGAGTTCACACCATATATTTT
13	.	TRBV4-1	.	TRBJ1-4	CASSLTTNEKLFF	TGCGCCAGCAGCCTAACAACTAATGAAAAACTGTTTTTT
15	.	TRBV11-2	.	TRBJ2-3	CASRQPGSYTDTQYF	TGTGCCAGCAGGCAACCTGGGAGTTACACAGATACGCAGTATTTT
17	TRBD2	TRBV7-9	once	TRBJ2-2	CASSLRLAGGPTGELFF	TGTGCCAGCAGCTTGAGACTAGCGGGGGGGCCCACCGGGGAGCTGTTTTTT